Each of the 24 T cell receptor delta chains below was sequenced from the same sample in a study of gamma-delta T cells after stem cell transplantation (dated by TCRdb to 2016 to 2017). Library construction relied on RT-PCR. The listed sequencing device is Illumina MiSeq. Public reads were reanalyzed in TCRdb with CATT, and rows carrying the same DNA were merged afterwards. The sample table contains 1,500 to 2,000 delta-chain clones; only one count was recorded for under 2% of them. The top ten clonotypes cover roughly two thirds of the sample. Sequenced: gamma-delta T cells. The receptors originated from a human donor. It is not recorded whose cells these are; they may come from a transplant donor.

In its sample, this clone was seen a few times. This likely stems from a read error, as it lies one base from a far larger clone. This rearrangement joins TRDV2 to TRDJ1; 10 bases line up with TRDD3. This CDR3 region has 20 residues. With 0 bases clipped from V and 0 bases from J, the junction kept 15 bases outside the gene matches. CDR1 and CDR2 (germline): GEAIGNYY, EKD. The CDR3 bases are TGTGCCTGTGACACCGCGGTCCGCGGGGGATACGTGGGGCACACCGATAAACTCATCTTT. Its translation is CACDTAVRGGYVGHTDKLIF.

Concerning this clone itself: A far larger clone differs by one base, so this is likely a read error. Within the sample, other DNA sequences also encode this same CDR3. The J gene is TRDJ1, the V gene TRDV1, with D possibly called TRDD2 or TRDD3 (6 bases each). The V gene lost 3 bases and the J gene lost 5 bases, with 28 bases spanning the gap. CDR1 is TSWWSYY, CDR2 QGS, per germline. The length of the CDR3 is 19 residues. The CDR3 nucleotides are TGTGCTCTTGGGGAGGAACCCTCCTACCGAACTGGGCCACGGGATAAACTCATCTTT. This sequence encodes CALGEEPSYRTGPRDKLIF.

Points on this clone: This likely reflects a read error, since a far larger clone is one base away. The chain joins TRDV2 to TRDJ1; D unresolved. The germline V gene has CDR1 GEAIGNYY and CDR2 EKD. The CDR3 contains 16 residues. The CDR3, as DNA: TGTGCCTGTGGCACCGTCGGCCTGGAGTTGGGCGATAAACTCATCTTT. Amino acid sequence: CACGTVGLELGDKLIF.

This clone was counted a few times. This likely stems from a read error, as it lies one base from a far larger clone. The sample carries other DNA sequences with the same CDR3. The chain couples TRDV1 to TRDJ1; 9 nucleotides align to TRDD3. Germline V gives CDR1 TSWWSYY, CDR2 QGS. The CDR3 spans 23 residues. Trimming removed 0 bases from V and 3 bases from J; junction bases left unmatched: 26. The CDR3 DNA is TGTGCTCTTGGGGAACTGCGGTTGTACTGGGGGACACCGAGCCGGCCAGACTCCGATAAACTCATCTTT. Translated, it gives CALGELRLYWGTPSRPDSDKLIF.

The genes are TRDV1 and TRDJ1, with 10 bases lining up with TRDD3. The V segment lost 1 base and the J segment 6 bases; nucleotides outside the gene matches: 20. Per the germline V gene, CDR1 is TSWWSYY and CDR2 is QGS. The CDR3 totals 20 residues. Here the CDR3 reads CALGERSSTGGSQLGYKLIF. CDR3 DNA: TGTGCTCTTGGGGAACGATCGAGCACTGGGGGATCCCAACTGGGATATAAACTCATCTTT.

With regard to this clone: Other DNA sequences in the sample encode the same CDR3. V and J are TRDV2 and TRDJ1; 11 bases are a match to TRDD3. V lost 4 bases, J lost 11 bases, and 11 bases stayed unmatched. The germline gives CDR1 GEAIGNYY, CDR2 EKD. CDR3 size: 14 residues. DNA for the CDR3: TGTGCCTGTGAACTGCTGGGGGATACCGGTAAGCTCATCTTT. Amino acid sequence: CACELLGDTGKLIF.

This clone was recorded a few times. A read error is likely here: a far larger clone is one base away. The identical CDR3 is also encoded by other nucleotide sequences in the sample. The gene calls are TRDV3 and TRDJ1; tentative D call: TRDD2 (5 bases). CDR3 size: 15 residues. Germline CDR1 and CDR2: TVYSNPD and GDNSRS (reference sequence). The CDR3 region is CAFGNFPLNTDKLIF. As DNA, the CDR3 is TGTGCCTTTGGAAACTTCCCCCTCAACACCGACAAACTCATCTTT.

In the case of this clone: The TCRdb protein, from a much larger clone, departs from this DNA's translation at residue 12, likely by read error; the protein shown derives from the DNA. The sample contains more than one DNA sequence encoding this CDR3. In nucleotides, the CDR3 is TGTGCCTGTGACACCGTTGTCGGGGGGGAGTACGCCGATAAACTCATCTTT. This codes for CACDTVVGGEYADKLIF. The chain combines TRDV2 with TRDJ1; D is possibly TRDD3 (6 bases). CDR3 length equals 17 residues. Trimming cost V 0 bases and J 3 bases, with 19 bases left between them. Per germline, CDR1 GEAIGNYY and CDR2 EKD.

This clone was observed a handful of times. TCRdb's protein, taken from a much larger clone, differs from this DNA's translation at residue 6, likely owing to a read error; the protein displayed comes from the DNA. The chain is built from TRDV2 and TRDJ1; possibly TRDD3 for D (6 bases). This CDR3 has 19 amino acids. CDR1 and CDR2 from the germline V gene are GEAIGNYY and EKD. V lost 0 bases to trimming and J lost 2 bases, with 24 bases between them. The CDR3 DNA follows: TGTGCCTGTGACACCACGGGAACAACGGGGGGAACCATTACCGATAAACTCATCTTT. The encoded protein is CACDTTGTTGGTITDKLIF.

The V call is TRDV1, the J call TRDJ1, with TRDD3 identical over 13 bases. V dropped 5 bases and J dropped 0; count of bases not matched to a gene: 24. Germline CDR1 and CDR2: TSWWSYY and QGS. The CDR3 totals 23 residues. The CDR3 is CALGFTTFGTGGYADINTDKLIF. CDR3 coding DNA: TGTGCTCTTGGGTTCACTACGTTCGGTACTGGGGGATACGCTGATATAAACACCGATAAACTCATCTTT.

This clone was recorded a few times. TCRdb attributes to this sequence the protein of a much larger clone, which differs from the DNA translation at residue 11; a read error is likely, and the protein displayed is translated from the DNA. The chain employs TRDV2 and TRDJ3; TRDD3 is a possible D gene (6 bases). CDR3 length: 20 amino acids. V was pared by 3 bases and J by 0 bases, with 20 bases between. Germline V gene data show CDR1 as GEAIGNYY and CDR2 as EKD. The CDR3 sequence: CACDPTRGGTPSWDTRQMFF. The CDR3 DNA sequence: TGTGCCTGTGACCCAACAAGGGGGGGAACCCCCTCCTGGGACACCCGACAGATGTTTTTC.

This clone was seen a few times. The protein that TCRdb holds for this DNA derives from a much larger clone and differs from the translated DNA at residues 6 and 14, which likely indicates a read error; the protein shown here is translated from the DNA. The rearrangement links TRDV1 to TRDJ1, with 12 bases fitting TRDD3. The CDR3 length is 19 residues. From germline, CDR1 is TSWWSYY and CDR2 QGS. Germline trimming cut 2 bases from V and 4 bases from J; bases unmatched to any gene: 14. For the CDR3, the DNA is TGTGCTCTTGGGGAAGGGACGGTCTGGGGGATACGAATCAACGATAAACTCATCTTT. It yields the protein CALGEGTVWGIRINDKLIF.

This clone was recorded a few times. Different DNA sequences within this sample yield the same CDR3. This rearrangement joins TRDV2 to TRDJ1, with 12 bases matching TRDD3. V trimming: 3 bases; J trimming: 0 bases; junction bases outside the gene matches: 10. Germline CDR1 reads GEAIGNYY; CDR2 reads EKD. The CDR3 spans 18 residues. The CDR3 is CACDPLLGDTPNTDKLIF. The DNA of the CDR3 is TGTGCCTGTGACCCCTTACTGGGGGATACTCCGAACACCGATAAACTCATCTTT.

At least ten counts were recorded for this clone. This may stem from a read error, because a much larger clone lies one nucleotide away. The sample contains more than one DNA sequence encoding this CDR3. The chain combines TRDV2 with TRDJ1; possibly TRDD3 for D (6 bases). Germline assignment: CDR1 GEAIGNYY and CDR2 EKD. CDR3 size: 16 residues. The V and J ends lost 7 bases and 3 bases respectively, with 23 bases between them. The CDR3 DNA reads TGTGCCTGCGACTCTCTTGCGGAGGGGGAGGCCGATAAACTCATCTTT. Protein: CACDSLAEGEADKLIF.

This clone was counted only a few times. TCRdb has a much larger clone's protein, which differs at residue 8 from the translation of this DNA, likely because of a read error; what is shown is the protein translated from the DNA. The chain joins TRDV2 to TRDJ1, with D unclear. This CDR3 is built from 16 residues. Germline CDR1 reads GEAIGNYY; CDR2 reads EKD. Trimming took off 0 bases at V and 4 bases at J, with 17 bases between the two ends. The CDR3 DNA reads TGTGCCTGTGACACCGTCGGCCCGGAGTTGGGCGATAAACTCATCTTT. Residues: CACDTVGPELGDKLIF.

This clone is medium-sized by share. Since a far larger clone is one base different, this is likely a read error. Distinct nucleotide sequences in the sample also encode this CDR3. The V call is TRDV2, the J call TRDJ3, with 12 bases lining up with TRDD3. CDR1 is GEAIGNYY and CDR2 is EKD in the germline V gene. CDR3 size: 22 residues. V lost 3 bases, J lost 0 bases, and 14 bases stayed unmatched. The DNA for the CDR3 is TGTGCCTGTGACGCAGTACTGGGGGATACTATCCCCAGCTCCTGGGACACCCGACAGATGTTTTTC. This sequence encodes CACDAVLGDTIPSSWDTRQMFF.

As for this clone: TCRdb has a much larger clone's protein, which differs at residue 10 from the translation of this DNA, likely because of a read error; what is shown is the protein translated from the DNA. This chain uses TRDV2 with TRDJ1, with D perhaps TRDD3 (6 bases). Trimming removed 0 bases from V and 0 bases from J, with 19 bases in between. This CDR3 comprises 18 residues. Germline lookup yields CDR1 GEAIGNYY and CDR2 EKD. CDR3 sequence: CACDTLPTGSNYTDKLIF. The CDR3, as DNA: TGTGCCTGTGACACCCTACCTACTGGGAGTAATTACACCGATAAACTCATCTTT.

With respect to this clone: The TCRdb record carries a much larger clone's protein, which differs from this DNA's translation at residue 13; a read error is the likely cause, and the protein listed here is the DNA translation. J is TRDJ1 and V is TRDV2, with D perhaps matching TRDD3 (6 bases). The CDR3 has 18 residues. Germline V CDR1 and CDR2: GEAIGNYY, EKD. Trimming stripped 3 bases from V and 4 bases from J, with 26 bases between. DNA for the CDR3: TGTGCCTGTGACCCCGTTGGGGATCGTAAGCACTCCATCGATAAACTCATCTTT. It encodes CACDPVGDRKHSIDKLIF.

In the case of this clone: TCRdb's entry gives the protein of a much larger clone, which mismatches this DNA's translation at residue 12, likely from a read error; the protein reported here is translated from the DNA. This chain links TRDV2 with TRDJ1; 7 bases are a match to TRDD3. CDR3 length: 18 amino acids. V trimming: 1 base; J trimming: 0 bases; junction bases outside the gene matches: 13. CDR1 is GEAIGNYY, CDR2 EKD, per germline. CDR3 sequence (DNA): TGTGCCTGTGACACTTTACGGTGGGGGACCGCCAACACCGATAAACTCATCTTT. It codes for CACDTLRWGTANTDKLIF.

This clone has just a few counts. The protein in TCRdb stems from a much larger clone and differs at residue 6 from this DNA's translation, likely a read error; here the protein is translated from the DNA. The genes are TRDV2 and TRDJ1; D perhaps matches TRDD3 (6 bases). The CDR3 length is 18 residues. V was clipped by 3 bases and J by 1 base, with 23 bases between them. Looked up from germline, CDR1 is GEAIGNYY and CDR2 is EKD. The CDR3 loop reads CACDPIGDRKHSTDKLIF. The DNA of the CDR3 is TGTGCCTGTGACCCCATTGGGGATCGTAAGCACTCCACCGATAAACTCATCTTT.

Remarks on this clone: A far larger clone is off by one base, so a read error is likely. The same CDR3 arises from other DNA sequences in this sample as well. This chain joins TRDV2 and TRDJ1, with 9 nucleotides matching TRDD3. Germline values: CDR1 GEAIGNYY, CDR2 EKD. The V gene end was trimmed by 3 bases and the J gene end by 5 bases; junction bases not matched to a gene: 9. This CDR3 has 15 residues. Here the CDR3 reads CACDSVGGYSDKLIF. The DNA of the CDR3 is TGTGCCTGTGACTCCGTTGGGGGATATTCTGATAAACTCATCTTT.

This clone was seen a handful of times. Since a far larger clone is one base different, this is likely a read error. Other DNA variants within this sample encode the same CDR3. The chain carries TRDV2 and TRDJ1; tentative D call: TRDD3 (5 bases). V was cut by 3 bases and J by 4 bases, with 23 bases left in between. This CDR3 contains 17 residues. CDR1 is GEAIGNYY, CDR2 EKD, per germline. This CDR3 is CACDGIDARIKNDKLIF. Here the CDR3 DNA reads TGTGCCTGTGACGGGATTGACGCCCGCATAAAAAACGATAAACTCATCTTT.

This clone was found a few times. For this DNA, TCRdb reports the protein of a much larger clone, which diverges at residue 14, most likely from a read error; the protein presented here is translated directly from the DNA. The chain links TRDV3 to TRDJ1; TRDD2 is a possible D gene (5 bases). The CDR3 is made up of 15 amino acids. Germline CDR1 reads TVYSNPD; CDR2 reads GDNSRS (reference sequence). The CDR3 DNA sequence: TGTGCCTTTGGAAACTTCCCCCTCAACACCGATAAACTCACCTTT. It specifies CAFGNFPLNTDKLTF.

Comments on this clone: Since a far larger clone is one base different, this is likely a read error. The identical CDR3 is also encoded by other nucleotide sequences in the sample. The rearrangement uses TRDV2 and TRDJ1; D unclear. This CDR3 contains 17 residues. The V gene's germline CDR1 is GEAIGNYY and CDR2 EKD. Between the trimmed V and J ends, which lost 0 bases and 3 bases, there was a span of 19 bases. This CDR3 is CACDTLDGGGSADKLIF. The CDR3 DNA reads TGTGCCTGTGACACCCTCGACGGTGGAGGATCAGCCGATAAACTCATCTTT.